This TCR beta chain emerged from a study of blood T cell repertoires in COVID-19. Study context: Samples representing acute and convalescent COVID-19 were sourced from the United States, Italy and Spain.

For recovered donors of Cohort 3, there were two negative PCRs, clearance, or symptom resolution. The CDR3 runs 14 residues. The germline V gene has CDR1 SGDLS and CDR2 YYNGEE. V lost 0 bases and J 4 bases, leaving 10 bases between the germline ends. Profiling relied on immunoSEQ multiplex PCR, and the TCRdb table lists in-frame clones only, not all of them. Among 150,000 to 200,000 clones, 70% to 80% were seen once, and the ten largest hold approximately 15%. This chain links TRBV9 with TRBJ1-1; D remains unclear. The receptor comes from a woman aged 50 to 65 who had recovered from COVID-19. Input material: PBMCs or T cells enriched from blood (not recorded which). The DNA for the CDR3 is TGTGCCAGCAGCGTAGGGCAACTACCCACTGAAGCTTTCTTT. Encoded protein: CASSVGQLPTEAFF.